This passage covers 16 T cell receptor beta chains from one sample sequenced in a study of metastatic and nonmetastatic thyroid tumors. TCRdb re-called the PCR reads via MiXCR. The sample holds roughly 65,000 clones, about 14% seen once. Treatment of any kind had been given to no patient before thyroid surgery. Sample: blood. The receptors originated from a male donor with papillary thyroid cancer or a benign thyroid nodule (not recorded which). Some clones in this sample may be carry-over from other donors' samples.

The J gene is TRBJ2-5, the V gene TRBV11-2; D might be TRBD1 or TRBD2, each matching 6 bases. This CDR3 region has 16 residues. In germline, CDR1 is SGHAT, CDR2 FQNNGV. V lost 3 bases and J lost 2, with 16 bases in between. In DNA, the CDR3 is TGTGCCAGCAGCTTCACGATGGGGGGCGAACAAGAGACCCAGTACTTC. It specifies CASSFTMGGEQETQYF.

Remarks on this clone: With a much larger clone just one base away, this may be a read error. Other DNA sequences of this sample code for an identical CDR3. This chain joins TRBV9 and TRBJ2-3, with 7 nucleotides matching TRBD2. Per the germline V gene, CDR1 is SGDLS and CDR2 is YYNGEE. The CDR3 is 16 residues long. This CDR3 reads CASSVLGGTNTDTQYF. CDR3 sequence (DNA): TGTGCAAGCAGCGTTTTGGGCGGGACTAACACAGATACGCAGTATTTT.

This clone occurred many times. The rearrangement uses TRBV19 and TRBJ2-1, with D maybe TRBD2 (6 bases). This CDR3 has 17 residues. Looked up from germline, CDR1 is LNHDA and CDR2 is SQIVND (reference sequence). Trimming pared 2 bases from V and 6 bases from J, leaving 20 bases between. CDR3 bases: TGTGCCAGTAGTATAAGGCCGGCGGGGTACGGCGGCAATGAGCAGTTCTTC. Its protein is CASSIRPAGYGGNEQFF.

The chain's CDR3 is CASSPGTSGKPYEQYF. DNA for the CDR3: TGTGCCAGCAGTCCGGGGACTAGCGGGAAACCTTACGAGCAGTACTTC. The rearrangement joins TRBV27 to TRBJ2-7, with 13 bases fitting TRBD2. V lost 5 bases, J lost 4 bases, and 8 bases stayed unmatched. Per germline, CDR1 MNHEY and CDR2 SMNVEV (reference sequence). The CDR3 spans 16 residues.

To note about this clone: Compared with germline, one end of the junction differs, possibly owing to a read error. Other DNA sequences in the sample encode the same CDR3. The chain uses TRBV27 and TRBJ2-2; TRBD2 matches at 7 bases. The germline CDR1 and CDR2 sequences are MNHEY and SMNVEV (reference sequence). The CDR3 loop spans 17 amino acids. The CDR3 spells CASSARLAGGGTGELFF. As DNA, the CDR3 is TGTGCCAGCAGTGCCCGACTAGCTGGAGGTGGTACCGGTGAGCTGTTTTTT.

Many counts were recorded for this clone. This chain joins TRBV28 and TRBJ1-1; 8 bases are a match to TRBD1. The germline V gene has CDR1 MDHEN and CDR2 SYDVKM. This CDR3 has 16 amino acids. V shed 2 bases and J 0 bases; nucleotides not matched to a gene: 5. This CDR3 is CASSLPRTGMNTEAFF. CDR3 in DNA: TGTGCCAGCAGTTTACCCCGGACAGGGATGAACACTGAAGCTTTCTTT.

This clone was found many times. This rearrangement joins TRBV14 to TRBJ1-1; D may be TRBD1 (6 bases). V was cut by 4 bases and J by 2 bases, with 20 bases left in between. There are 17 residues in the CDR3. The germline V gene has CDR1 SGHDN and CDR2 FVKESK. The CDR3 DNA is TGTGCCAGCAGCCCTCGCCCCAGGGGCAATTTTAACACTGAAGCTTTCTTT. Its translation is CASSPRPRGNFNTEAFF.

This clone was detected ten times or more. This rearrangement joins TRBV20-1 to TRBJ2-1; the D is unclear. This CDR3 has 14 residues. Germline CDR1 and CDR2: DFQATT and SNEGSKA (reference sequence). Trimming cost V 4 bases and J 1 base, with 11 bases left between them. The CDR3 loop reads CSAKTQISYNEQFF. CDR3 nucleotide sequence: TGCAGTGCTAAGACTCAGATTTCCTACAATGAGCAGTTCTTC.

This clone was counted many times. The gene calls are TRBV6-1 and TRBJ1-5; no reliable D call. The length of the CDR3 is 13 residues. The germline V gene has CDR1 MNHNS and CDR2 SASEGT. The V gene lost 6 bases and the J gene lost 4 bases, with 10 bases spanning the gap. The CDR3 sequence: CASRWGQNQPQHF. The CDR3 DNA sequence: TGTGCCAGCAGGTGGGGTCAAAATCAGCCCCAGCATTTT.

This clone was seen repeatedly, ten times or more. The rearrangement links TRBV6-2 or TRBV6-3 to TRBJ2-2, with D uncertain. V was pared by 5 bases and J by 1 base, with 2 bases between. The CDR3 runs to 12 residues. The V gene's germline CDR1 is MNHEY and CDR2 SVGEGT. The DNA of the CDR3 is TGTGCCAGCAGTCTGAACACCGGGGAGCTGTTTTTT. Its translation: CASSLNTGELFF.

This clone has a count of ten or more. The rearrangement uses TRBV12-3 or TRBV12-4 and TRBJ1-1; D is ambiguous. The CDR3 length is 12 residues. V was trimmed by 3 bases and J by 8 bases, leaving 10 bases between them. The CDR3 bases are TGTGCCAGCAGTTTCAAGGGCAGAGAAGCTTTCTTT. It codes for CASSFKGREAFF.

This clone was found many times. This chain links TRBV19 with TRBJ1-4; 9 bases align to TRBD1. V dropped 6 bases and J dropped 8; count of bases not matched to a gene: 7. Germline V gene sequence: CDR1 LNHDA, CDR2 SQIVND (reference sequence). CDR3 length: 14 amino acids. CDR3 region: CASSHRGPLEKLFF. The CDR3 DNA follows: TGTGCCAGTAGCCACAGGGGGCCCTTGGAAAAACTGTTTTTT.

On this clone itself: Since a much larger clone is just one base distant, this may be a read error. This sample includes further DNA sequences coding for the same CDR3. The chain links TRBV11-2 to TRBJ2-4; D not resolved. In germline, CDR1 is SGHAT, CDR2 FQNNGV. V shed 3 bases and J shed 6 bases, with 9 bases lying between them. This CDR3 is built from 13 residues. As DNA, the CDR3 is TGTGCCAGCAGCTTCACTGGACCAAACATTCAGTACTTC. It codes for CASSFTGPNIQYF.

This clone was picked up many times. CDR3 nucleotide sequence: TGTGCCTGGAGTGTACAGGGGGCATATACGCAGTATTTT. Translation: CAWSVQGAYTQYF. The chain joins TRBV30 to TRBJ2-3; 9 positions match TRBD1. V shed 0 bases, J shed 7 bases, and the junction held 2 bases outside the gene matches. The CDR3 totals 13 residues. In germline, CDR1 is GTSNPN, CDR2 SVGIG (reference sequence). Drawing the rest from reference TRBV30 and TRBJ2-3, the complete variable domain is SQTIHQWPATLVQPVGSPLSLECTVEGTSNPNLYWYRQAAGRGLQLLFYSVGIGQISSEVPQNLSASRPQDRQFILSSKKLLLSDSGFYLCAWSVQGAYTQYFGPGTRLTVL.

Many counts were recorded for this clone. The rearrangement uses TRBV2 and TRBJ2-6; D is ambiguous. With 4 bases removed from V and 2 bases from J, the gap between germline ends came to 12 bases. The CDR3 runs to 16 residues. Germline V gene data show CDR1 as SNHLY and CDR2 as FYNNEI. DNA for the CDR3: TGTGCCAGCAGTGCCCTATGGGGTACTGGGGCCAACGTCCTGACTTTC. It is translated as CASSALWGTGANVLTF.

V and J are TRBV28 and TRBJ1-1; D is unclear. The CDR3 runs 8 residues. Germline V gene sequence: CDR1 MDHEN, CDR2 SYDVKM. V was cut by 7 bases and J by 11 bases, with 5 bases left in between. CDR3 nucleotides: TGTGCCAGCAACGGGGCTTTCTTT. This encodes CASNGAFF.